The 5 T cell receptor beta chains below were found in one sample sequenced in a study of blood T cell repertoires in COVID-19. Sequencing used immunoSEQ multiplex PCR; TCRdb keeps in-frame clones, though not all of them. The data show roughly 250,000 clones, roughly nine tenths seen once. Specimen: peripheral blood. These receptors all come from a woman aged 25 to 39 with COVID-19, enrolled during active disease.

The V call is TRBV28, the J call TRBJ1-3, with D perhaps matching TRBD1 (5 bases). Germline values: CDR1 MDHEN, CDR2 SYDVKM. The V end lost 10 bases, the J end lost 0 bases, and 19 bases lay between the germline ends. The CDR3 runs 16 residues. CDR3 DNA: TGTGCCACTCGTAGGGGCGCGAGAACCTCTGGAAACACCATATATTTT. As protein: CATRRGARTSGNTIYF. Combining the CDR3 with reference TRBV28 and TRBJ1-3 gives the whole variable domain DVKVTQSSRYLVKRTGEKVFLECVQDMDHENMFWYRQDPGLGLRLIYFSYDVKMKEKGDIPEGYSVSREKKERFSLILESASTNQTSMYLCATRRGARTSGNTIYFGEGSWLTVV.

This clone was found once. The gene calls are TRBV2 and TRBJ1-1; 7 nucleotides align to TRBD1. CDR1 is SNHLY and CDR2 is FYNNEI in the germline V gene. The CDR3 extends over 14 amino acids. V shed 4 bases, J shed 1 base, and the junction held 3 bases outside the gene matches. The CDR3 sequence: CASSGQGSNTEAFF. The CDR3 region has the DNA TGTGCCAGCAGTGGACAGGGATCGAACACTGAAGCTTTCTTT.

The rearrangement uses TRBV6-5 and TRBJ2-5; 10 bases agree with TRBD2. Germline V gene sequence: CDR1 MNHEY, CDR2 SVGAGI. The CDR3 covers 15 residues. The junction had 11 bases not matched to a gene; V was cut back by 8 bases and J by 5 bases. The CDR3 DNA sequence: TGTGCCAGCGCCAGGGGGACTAGCGCTGTGGAGACCCAGTACTTC. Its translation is CASARGTSAVETQYF.

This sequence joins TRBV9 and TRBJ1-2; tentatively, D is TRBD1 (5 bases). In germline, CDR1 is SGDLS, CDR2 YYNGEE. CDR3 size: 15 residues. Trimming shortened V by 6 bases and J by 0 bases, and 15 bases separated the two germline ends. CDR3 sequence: CASKPGTQTNYGYTF. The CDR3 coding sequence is TGTGCCAGCAAACCTGGGACTCAAACTAACTATGGCTACACCTTC.

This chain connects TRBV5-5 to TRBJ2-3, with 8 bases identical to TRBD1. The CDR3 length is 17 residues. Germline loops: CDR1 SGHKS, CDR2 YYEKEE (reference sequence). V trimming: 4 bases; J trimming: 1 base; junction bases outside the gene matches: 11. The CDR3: CASSLILAGQGTDTQYF. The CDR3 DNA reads TGTGCCAGCAGCCTCATATTGGCGGGACAGGGCACAGATACGCAGTATTTT.